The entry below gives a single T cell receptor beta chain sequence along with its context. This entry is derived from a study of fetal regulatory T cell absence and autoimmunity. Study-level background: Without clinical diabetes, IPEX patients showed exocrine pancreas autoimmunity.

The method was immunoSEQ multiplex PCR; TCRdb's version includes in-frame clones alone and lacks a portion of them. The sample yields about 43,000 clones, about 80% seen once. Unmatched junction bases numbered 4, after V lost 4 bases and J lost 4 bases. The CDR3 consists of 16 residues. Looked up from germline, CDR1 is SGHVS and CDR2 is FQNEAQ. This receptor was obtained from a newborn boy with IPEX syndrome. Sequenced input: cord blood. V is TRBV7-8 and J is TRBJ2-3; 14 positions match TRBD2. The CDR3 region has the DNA TGTGCCAGCAGCTCCCCGGGACTAGCGGGAGCAGATACGCAGTATTTT. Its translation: CASSSPGLAGADTQYF.